This TCR beta chain emerged from a study of T cells in Graves' hyperthyroidism and ophthalmopathy (dated by TCRdb to the late 2010s). Background for the entire study: Peripheral blood was collected at initial diagnosis, before any treatment. In addition, the study compared T-cell repertoires in thyroid tissue and in blood from about six Graves' hyperthyroidism patients. TCR V-J signatures able to tell the groups apart were searched for in a discovery cohort of 95 to 100 patients, of whom roughly 42 had Graves' ophthalmopathy and more than 55 had stable Graves' hyperthyroidism. The paper describes TCR Vbeta CDR3 sequencing of more than 120 peripheral blood samples, made up of approximately 40 ophthalmopathy patients, around 78 hyperthyroidism patients and approximately 17 progressor patients. Prospective prediction of ophthalmopathy was tested in an independent validation cohort consisting of 18 to 20 hyperthyroidism patients and approximately 16 patients who later progressed to ophthalmopathy. For training and testing, the roughly 93 patients in the discovery cohort were randomly divided in a 7:3 ratio. Once sampling was done, hyperthyroidism patients were given methimazole at a starting dose of 30 mg daily, whereas ophthalmopathy patients were given high-dose intravenous methylprednisolone.

A distance of 18 bases separates the germline ends of V and J, which lose 0 bases and 2 bases respectively. Including the terminal cysteine and phenylalanine, the CDR3 comprises 17 residues. Only CDR3 DNA remains: 51 bases, in frame from the first base. Sequences SGHDT (CDR1) and YYEEEE (CDR2) are obtained from the germline V gene. Paper-wide results and their limitations: No statistical method was used to fix the sample size in advance, and group allocation was not hidden from the investigators. In cross-validation, a model built on a 13 V-J signature told ophthalmopathy apart from stable hyperthyroidism with under 90% sensitivity and about 81% specificity, and in testing the same model reached 80%/75%. In validation, the model predicted progression to ophthalmopathy a median of roughly 6.1 months before onset, with approximately 71% sensitivity and about 72% specificity. Blood samples also contained most of the expanded thyroid clonotypes (frequency above 0.001), which suggests that blood repertoires may reflect thyroid immune responses.

TCR beta CDR3 regions were amplified from RNA transcripts. For the first round of RT-PCR on the TCR CDR3, the HTBI primer set was used together with the Qiagen OneStep RT-PCR kit. Libraries were constructed in a second round of multiplex PCR, after which size selection and purification were carried out. Paired-end sequencing of the libraries was performed with 100 bp reads on an Illumina HiSeq2000. The study's own analysis went as follows. SOAPnuke was used to process the raw data, removing reads that contained adapters or uncalled bases, had a mean Phred below 15, or lacked an exact match to the constant primer or identifier. COPE v1.2.5 was used to merge high-quality paired reads, and clonotypes were defined as unique nucleotide sequences. MiTCR v1.1 was used to align the clonotypes against IMGT TRBV, TRBD and TRBJ reference segments. The analysis was restricted to V-J combinations with a frequency above 0.0001, which together covered 99% to 99.2% of the repertoires. The TCS score was defined as F50 (clonal expansion) divided by E x V (chaos), with BLOSUM62-based TCRdist calculated between CDR3 peptides within each V-J. Welch's t-statistics and random forest reduced 514 V-J features to roughly 13, which were used in a naive Bayes classifier (R e1071). TCRdb handled the public reads itself, with Q25 trimming in fastp and clone calling in MiXCR, and kept productive beta chains. Rows matching on CDR3 protein sequence are summarized as one entry with the most common DNA and genes. These V and J calls derive from TCRdb rather than the authors' analysis. The sample contains about 360,000 distinct CDR3 sequences, around 25% of them found a single time. The top ten constitute more than 60% of the sample.

There are a few counts of this clonotype. Its antigen specificity is not known. No per-base quality is available; no much larger clone lies one base away. Stable Graves' hyperthyroidism was defined as no progression to ophthalmopathy during 18 months of follow-up. Hyperthyroidism patients were newly diagnosed, with disease duration under 2 months, and aged 18 to 65 years. Exclusion was applied to patients with uncontrolled infections, other autoimmune diseases, pregnancy or lactation. Diagnoses relied on clinical symptoms, serum thyroxine and TRAb, thyroid ultrasound and orbital computed tomography. Ficoll-Paque density gradient centrifugation was used to isolate PBMCs from about 10 ml of fresh peripheral blood. Trizol reagent was used to extract total RNA, and RNA quality was then checked on an Agilent 2100 Bioanalyzer.

The sequencing sample was made of blood. The source is a man aged 45-65 years with Graves' hyperthyroidism. The chain is assembled from TRBV5-6 and TRBJ2-7; the D gene remains uncertain. The CDR3 here reads CASSLAAASGSAYEQYF. The nucleotides are TGTGCCAGCAGCTTGGCGGCAGCGAGTGGCAGCGCCTACGAGCAGTACTTC.